Each of the 22 T cell receptor beta chains below was sequenced from the same sample in a study of identical twins. A single record per CDR3 protein comes from TCRdb applying MiXCR to the 5' RACE reads. The sample contains hundreds of thousands of distinct CDR3 sequences, 5.5% to 6.5% of which appear only once. Source material: naive T cells sorted from blood. These receptor sequences come from a man between 18 and 29 years old in good health.

The V call is TRBV21-1, the J call TRBJ2-7. TRBV21-1 is listed as a pseudogene. CDR3 length equals 17 residues. The CDR3 coding sequence is TGTGCCAGCAGCAAATGGCGAATGATCGGTAGCTCCTACGAGCAGTACGTC. Amino acids: CASSKWRMIGSSYEQYV.

Ten or more counts support this clonotype. At one end, the junction sequence differs from germline, possibly due to a read error. J is TRBJ2-3 and V is TRBV5-1; 13 bases match TRBD2. The CDR3 is made up of 15 amino acids. Germline CDR1 is SGHRS and CDR2 is YFSETQ. Here the CDR3 reads CASSPGLAGVDTQYF. CDR3 nucleotides: TGTGCCAGCAGCCCCGGACTAGCGGGAGTTGATACGCAGTATTTT.

This clonotype was detected only a few times. The chain uses TRBV7-2 and TRBJ2-1, with D unclear. This CDR3 comprises 14 residues. Between the trimmed V and J ends, which lost 0 bases and 9 bases, there was a span of 12 bases. CDR1 and CDR2 from the germline V gene are SGHTA and FQGNSA. The CDR3 reads CASSLARVRGEQFF. The CDR3 DNA is TGTGCCAGCAGCTTAGCAAGGGTTCGTGGTGAGCAGTTCTTC.

The chain joins TRBV5-1 to TRBJ2-5; D is uncertain. This CDR3 is built from 12 residues. Trimming removed 1 base from V and 5 bases from J, with 6 bases in between. From germline, CDR1 is SGHRS and CDR2 YFSETQ. CDR3 protein: CASSLKMETQYF. DNA of the CDR3: TGCGCCAGCAGCTTGAAAATGGAGACCCAGTACTTC. Together with reference TRBV5-1 and TRBJ2-5, the CDR3 gives the full variable domain: KAGVTQTPRYLIKTRGQQVTLSCSPISGHRSVSWYQQTPGQGLQFLFEYFSETQRNKGNFPGRFSGRQFSNSRSEMNVSTLELGDSALYLCASSLKMETQYFGPGTRLLVL.

In its sample, this clonotype was seen many times. This CDR3 reads CSARPRGGTDTQYF. DNA for the CDR3: TGCAGTGCTAGACCCAGGGGAGGCACAGATACGCAGTATTTT. The chain links TRBV20-1 to TRBJ2-3; a weak D match, TRBD1 (6 bases). This CDR3 region has 14 residues. Germline CDR1 DFQATT, CDR2 SNEGSKA (reference sequence). Trimming removed 2 bases at V and 1 base at J, with 10 bases between.

This clonotype occurred many times. The V gene is TRBV14, the J gene TRBJ2-3; TRBD2 is a possible D gene (6 bases). CDR3 length: 15 residues. V lost 3 bases to trimming and J lost 5 bases, with 15 bases between them. Germline V gene data show CDR1 as SGHDN and CDR2 as FVKESK. CDR3 in amino acids: CASSHSRTIGDTQYF. CDR3 nucleotide sequence: TGTGCCAGCAGCCACTCTCGGACTATCGGAGATACGCAGTATTTT. Based on the CDR3 plus reference TRBV14 and TRBJ2-3, the full variable domain is EAGVTQFPSHSVIEKGQTVTLRCDPISGHDNLYWYRRVMGKEIKFLLHFVKESKQDESGMPNNRFLAERTGGTYSTLKVQPAELEDSGVYFCASSHSRTIGDTQYFGPGTRLTVL.

The rearrangement joins TRBV6-2 or TRBV6-3 to TRBJ2-5; D ambiguous. V was trimmed by 0 bases and J by 3 bases, leaving 8 bases between them. This CDR3 is 14 amino acids long. The V gene's germline CDR1 is MNHEY and CDR2 SVGEGT. The chain's CDR3 is CASSYSQVEETQYF. In DNA, the CDR3 is TGTGCCAGCAGTTACTCGCAAGTGGAAGAGACCCAGTACTTC.

With regard to this clonotype: It may be a read error: a sequence one base away is much more abundant. The rearrangement uses TRBV9 and TRBJ2-6, with D perhaps TRBD1 (6 bases). Germline lookup yields CDR1 SGDLS and CDR2 YYNGEE. The CDR3 consists of 16 residues. The CDR3 coding sequence is TGTGCCAGCAGCTCCGACAGGAGCTCTGGGGCCAACGTCCTGATTTTC. It codes for CASSSDRSSGANVLIF.

This clonotype appeared a few times. The chain employs TRBV10-3 and TRBJ2-7; tentative D call: TRBD1 (5 bases). The V and J ends lost 2 bases and 2 bases respectively, with 7 bases between them. Germline CDR1 and CDR2: ENHRY and SYGVKD. There are 13 residues in the CDR3. This CDR3 is CAISEGQPYEQYF. DNA of the CDR3: TGTGCCATCAGTGAGGGACAACCCTACGAGCAGTACTTC.

This clonotype showed up many times. The chain combines TRBV29-1 with TRBJ2-3; 9 bases line up with TRBD2. The CDR3 loop spans 14 amino acids. V lost 4 bases to trimming and J lost 4 bases; unmatched junction nucleotides: 6. Looked up from germline, CDR1 is SQVTM and CDR2 is ANQGSEA. In DNA form, the CDR3 reads TGCAGCGTTGTTGATAGCGGGAGAGCAGATACGCAGTATTTT. Amino acids: CSVVDSGRADTQYF.

This clonotype was picked up many times. This chain links TRBV7-9 with TRBJ2-7; D remains ambiguous. Between the trimmed V and J ends, which lost 4 bases and 3 bases, there was a span of 10 bases. The CDR3 sequence is 13 residues long. Germline CDR1 reads SEHNR; CDR2 reads FQNEAQ (reference sequence). CDR3 sequence (DNA): TGTGCCAGCAGCTCCCTAGACCACTACGAGCAGTACGTC. Its translation: CASSSLDHYEQYV.

This clonotype has a handful of counts. The chain employs TRBV18 and TRBJ2-1, with D perhaps matching TRBD1 or TRBD2 (5 bases each). The germline V gene has CDR1 KGHSH and CDR2 LQKENI. V was trimmed by 2 bases and J by 9 bases, leaving 8 bases between them. This CDR3 is 12 amino acids long. CDR3 amino acids: CASSPEGREQFF. The CDR3, as DNA: TGTGCCAGCTCACCAGAGGGGCGTGAGCAGTTCTTC.

This clonotype was picked up many times. The genes are TRBV4-2 and TRBJ2-1; 10 nucleotides line up with TRBD2. This CDR3 is built from 16 residues. V gave up 3 bases and J gave up 5 bases; unmatched junction bases: 7. CDR1 LGHNA and CDR2 YNFKEQ come from the germline V gene. The CDR3 sequence is CASSHPPSGGNNEQFF. The CDR3 DNA sequence: TGTGCCAGCAGCCACCCACCTAGCGGGGGTAACAATGAGCAGTTCTTC.

This clonotype was observed at least ten times. DNA for the CDR3: TGTGCCAGCACGGATATGGGGGAGACTAGCGGGAAGGTCGGGGAGCAGTACTTC. This codes for CASTDMGETSGKVGEQYF. This sequence joins TRBV28 and TRBJ2-7; 11 bases line up with TRBD2. The germline CDR1 and CDR2 sequences are MDHEN and SYDVKM. Trimming removed 7 bases from V and 7 bases from J; junction bases left unmatched: 21. The CDR3 runs 18 residues.

V and J are TRBV2 and TRBJ2-1; D is unresolved. Germline V lookup: CDR1 SNHLY, CDR2 FYNNEI. The V gene lost 2 bases and the J gene lost 12 bases, with 11 bases spanning the gap. CDR3 length: 12 amino acids. The DNA for the CDR3 is TGTGCCAGCAGTGAAACTTGGCACGGGCAGTTCTTC. Translating it yields CASSETWHGQFF.

The chain couples TRBV2 to TRBJ2-2; D is ambiguous. Germline V CDR1 and CDR2: SNHLY, FYNNEI. The CDR3 has 14 amino acids. Deletions cut 0 bases from V and 6 bases from J, with 8 bases between. As DNA, the CDR3 is TGTGCCAGCAGTGAAGCGTTCAGTTCCGGGGAGCTGTTTTTT. It yields the protein CASSEAFSSGELFF.

This sequence joins TRBV7-9 and TRBJ2-4, with 7 bases matching TRBD2. The germline V gene has CDR1 SEHNR and CDR2 FQNEAQ (reference sequence). This CDR3 contains 13 residues. V shed 5 bases and J 6 bases; nucleotides not matched to a gene: 4. In nucleotides, the CDR3 is TGTGCCAGCAGCCGGGGGGATGCAAACATTCAGTACTTC. It encodes CASSRGDANIQYF.

This clonotype was counted ten times or more. V usage is TRBV7-9 and J usage is TRBJ1-2, with unresolved D. This CDR3 contains 13 residues. Trimming shortened V by 7 bases and J by 6 bases, and 15 bases separated the two germline ends. CDR1 and CDR2 from the germline V gene are SEHNR and FQNEAQ (reference sequence). This CDR3 reads CASTRWTGDGYTF. DNA of the CDR3: TGTGCCAGCACCCGTTGGACGGGTGATGGCTACACCTTC.

This clonotype was detected ten times or more. J is TRBJ2-7 and V is TRBV7-6, with D perhaps matching TRBD2 (6 bases). Trimming stripped 4 bases from V and 2 bases from J, with 12 bases between. The CDR3 extends over 14 amino acids. Germline CDR1 reads SGHVS; CDR2 reads FNYEAQ. CDR3 nucleotides: TGTGCCAGCAGCTACCGGGACTCAGCCTACGAGCAGTACTTC. Encoded protein: CASSYRDSAYEQYF.

The rearrangement uses TRBV10-3 and TRBJ2-1; D possibly corresponds to TRBD2 (6 bases). Germline assignment: CDR1 ENHRY and CDR2 SYGVKD. The CDR3 is 16 amino acids. V lost 4 bases, J lost 7 bases, and 20 bases lay in between. This CDR3 reads CAISARWREGVNEQFF. The CDR3 DNA follows: TGTGCCATCAGTGCGCGTTGGCGGGAAGGGGTTAATGAGCAGTTCTTC.

V and J are TRBV7-2 and TRBJ2-3; 11 nucleotides agree with TRBD2. Looked up from germline, CDR1 is SGHTA and CDR2 is FQGNSA. J gave up 5 bases and V 1 base, and 2 bases lay outside the gene matches. The CDR3 length is 15 residues. CDR3 DNA: TGTGCCAGCAGCTTAGTGGGGACTAGCGGAGATACGCAGTATTTT. Encoded protein: CASSLVGTSGDTQYF.

This clonotype has at least ten counts. V usage is TRBV12-3 or TRBV12-4 and J usage is TRBJ2-3; 7 positions agree with TRBD2. The CDR3 sequence is 15 residues long. J was trimmed by 1 base and V by 6 bases; bases with no gene match: 7. CDR3 sequence reads: CASSRTRPGTDTQYF. The CDR3 bases are TGTGCCAGCAGCCGGACTAGACCGGGCACAGATACGCAGTATTTT.